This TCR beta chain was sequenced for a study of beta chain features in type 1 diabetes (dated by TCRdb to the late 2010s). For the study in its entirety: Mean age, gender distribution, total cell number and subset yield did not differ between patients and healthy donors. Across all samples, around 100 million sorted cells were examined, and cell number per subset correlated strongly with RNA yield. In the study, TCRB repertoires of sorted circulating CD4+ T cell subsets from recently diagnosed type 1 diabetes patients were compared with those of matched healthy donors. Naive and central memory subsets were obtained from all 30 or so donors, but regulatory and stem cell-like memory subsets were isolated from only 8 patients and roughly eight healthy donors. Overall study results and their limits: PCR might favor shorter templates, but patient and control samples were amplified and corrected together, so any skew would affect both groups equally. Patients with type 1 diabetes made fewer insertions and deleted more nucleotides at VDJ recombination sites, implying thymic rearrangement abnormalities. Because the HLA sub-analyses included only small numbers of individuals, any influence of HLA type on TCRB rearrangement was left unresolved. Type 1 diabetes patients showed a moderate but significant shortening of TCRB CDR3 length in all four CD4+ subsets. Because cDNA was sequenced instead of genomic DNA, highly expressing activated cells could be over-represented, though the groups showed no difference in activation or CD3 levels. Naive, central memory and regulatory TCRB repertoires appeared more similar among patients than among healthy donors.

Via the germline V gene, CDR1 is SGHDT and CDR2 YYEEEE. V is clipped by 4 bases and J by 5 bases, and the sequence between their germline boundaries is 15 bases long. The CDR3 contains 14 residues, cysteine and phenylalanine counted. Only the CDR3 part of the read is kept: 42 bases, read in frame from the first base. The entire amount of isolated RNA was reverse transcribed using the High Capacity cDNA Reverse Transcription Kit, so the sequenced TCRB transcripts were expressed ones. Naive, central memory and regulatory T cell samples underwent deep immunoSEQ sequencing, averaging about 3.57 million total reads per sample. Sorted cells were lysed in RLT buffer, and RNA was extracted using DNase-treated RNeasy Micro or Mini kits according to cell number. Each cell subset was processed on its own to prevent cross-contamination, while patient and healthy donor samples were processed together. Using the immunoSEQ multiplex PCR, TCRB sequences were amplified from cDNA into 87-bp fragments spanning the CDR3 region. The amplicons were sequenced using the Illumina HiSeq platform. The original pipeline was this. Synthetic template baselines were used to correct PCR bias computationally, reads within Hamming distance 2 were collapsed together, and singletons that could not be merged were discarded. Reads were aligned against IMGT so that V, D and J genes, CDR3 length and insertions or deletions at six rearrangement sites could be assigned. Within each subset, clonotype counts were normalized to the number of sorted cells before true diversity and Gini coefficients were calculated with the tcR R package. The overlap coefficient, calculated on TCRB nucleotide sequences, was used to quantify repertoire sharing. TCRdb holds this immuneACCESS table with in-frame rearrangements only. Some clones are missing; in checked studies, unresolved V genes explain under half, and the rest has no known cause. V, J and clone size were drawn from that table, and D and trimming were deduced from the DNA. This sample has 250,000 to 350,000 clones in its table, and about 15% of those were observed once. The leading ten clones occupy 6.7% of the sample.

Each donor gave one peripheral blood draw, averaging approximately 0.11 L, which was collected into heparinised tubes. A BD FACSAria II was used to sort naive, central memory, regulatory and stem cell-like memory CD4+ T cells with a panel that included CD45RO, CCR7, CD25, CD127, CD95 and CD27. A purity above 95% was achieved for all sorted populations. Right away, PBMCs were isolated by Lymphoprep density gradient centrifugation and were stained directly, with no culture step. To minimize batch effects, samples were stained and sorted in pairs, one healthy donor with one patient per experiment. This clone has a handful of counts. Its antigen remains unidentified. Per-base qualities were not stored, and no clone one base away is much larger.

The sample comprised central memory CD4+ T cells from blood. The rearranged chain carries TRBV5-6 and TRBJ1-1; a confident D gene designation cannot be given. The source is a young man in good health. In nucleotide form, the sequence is TGTGCCAGCAGCAACACCGTGGGAGGAACTGAAGCTTTCTTT. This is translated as CASSNTVGGTEAFF.